The 26 T cell receptor beta chains presented below share a single source sample, sequenced in a study of human T cells and chemical hapten exposure. TCRdb reprocessed the RACE reads with MiXCR, giving one entry per CDR3 protein. The data contain around 71,000 distinct CDR3 sequences, approximately 9.4% of them seen just once; the ten biggest clones take up 3% to 3.5%. The time point was: patch test 1, 2 weeks after DPC sensitization. Treatment meaning: therapeutic diphenylcyclopropenone sensitization with weekly scalp DPC. Here the sequenced sample was whole blood, taken in connection with sensitization to the hapten diphenylcyclopropenone (DPC). Every receptor here comes from a woman between 40 and 55 years old with alopecia areata. Some clones in this sample may be carry-over from other donors' samples.

There are many counts of this clonotype. The rearrangement links TRBV11-1 to TRBJ2-6; either TRBD1 or TRBD2 may fit D (5 bases each). The CDR3 has 19 amino acids. CDR1 is SGHAT and CDR2 is FQDESV in the germline V gene (reference sequence). Trimming stripped 3 bases from V and 0 bases from J, with 18 bases between. The CDR3 DNA follows: TGTGCCAGCAGCTTCTCTATTGGGGGACCCGGCTCTGGGGCCAACGTCCTGACTTTC. This encodes CASSFSIGGPGSGANVLTF.

This clonotype was observed a handful of times. This chain links TRBV4-1 with TRBJ1-2; 8 bases line up with TRBD1. This CDR3 spans 15 amino acids. The V segment lost 4 bases and the J segment 5 bases; nucleotides outside the gene matches: 9. The V gene's germline CDR1 is MGHRA and CDR2 YSYEKL. This CDR3 reads CASSPGQGRRYGYTF. The CDR3 DNA reads as TGCGCCAGCAGCCCAGGACAGGGAAGGAGGTATGGCTACACCTTC.

This clonotype was detected only a few times. The rearrangement uses TRBV6-5 and TRBJ2-7; 15 bases are shared with TRBD2. Germline V gene sequence: CDR1 MNHEY, CDR2 SVGAGI. With 2 bases clipped from V and 6 bases from J, the junction kept 8 bases outside the gene matches. The CDR3 is 17 residues long. CDR3 loop: CASSYQGLAGGRGEQYF. The CDR3 nucleotides are TGTGCCAGCAGTTACCAGGGACTAGCGGGGGGCCGGGGCGAGCAGTACTTC.

The V call is TRBV28, the J call TRBJ1-5, with D tentatively TRBD1 (6 bases). Per the germline V gene, CDR1 is MDHEN and CDR2 is SYDVKM. The V end lost 2 bases, the J end lost 6 bases, and 11 bases lay between the germline ends. This CDR3 has 14 residues. CDR3 sequence reads: CASSLGGAGQPQHF. The CDR3 DNA sequence: TGTGCCAGCAGTTTAGGGGGGGCGGGTCAGCCCCAGCATTTT.

The rearrangement joins TRBV27 to TRBJ2-6; D not resolved. Germline V gene data show CDR1 as MNHEY and CDR2 as SMNVEV (reference sequence). The CDR3 loop spans 16 amino acids. V was pared by 2 bases and J by 4 bases, with 12 bases between. The CDR3 bases are TGTGCCAGCAGTTTAAACCTAGGTTCCGGGGCCAACGTCCTGACTTTC. Its protein is CASSLNLGSGANVLTF.

V is TRBV7-2 and J is TRBJ2-1; D not resolved. The CDR3 is made up of 11 amino acids. The germline gives CDR1 SGHTA, CDR2 FQGNSA. V lost 7 bases and J lost 3, with 4 bases in between. The CDR3 sequence: CASTVYNEQFF. CDR3 bases: TGTGCCAGCACCGTCTACAATGAGCAGTTCTTC.

This clonotype was seen only a few times. The chain links TRBV7-9 to TRBJ1-4; D remains ambiguous. This CDR3 contains 13 residues. With 3 bases removed from V and 7 bases from J, the gap between germline ends came to 9 bases. Germline V gene sequence: CDR1 SEHNR, CDR2 FQNEAQ (reference sequence). The CDR3 sequence is CASSFEGGEKLFF. The CDR3, as DNA: TGTGCCAGCAGCTTCGAGGGCGGTGAAAAACTGTTTTTT. The whole variable domain, remainder taken from reference TRBV7-9 and TRBJ1-4, is DTGVSQNPRHKITKRGQNVTFRCDPISEHNRLYWYRQTLGQGPEFLTYFQNEAQLEKSRLLSDRFSAERPKGSFSTLEIQRTEQGDSAMYLCASSFEGGEKLFFGSGTQLSVL.

This clonotype was picked up many times. The gene calls are TRBV18 and TRBJ2-3; perhaps TRBD2 as D (6 bases). Germline values: CDR1 KGHSH, CDR2 LQKENI. The CDR3 loop spans 16 amino acids. With 0 bases removed from V and 2 bases from J, the gap between germline ends came to 12 bases. CDR3 protein: CASSPPSSGYTDTQYF. In DNA, the CDR3 is TGTGCCAGCTCACCACCGAGTAGCGGTTACACAGATACGCAGTATTTT.

This clonotype was seen a handful of times. This rearrangement joins TRBV25-1 to TRBJ2-2, with 9 bases identical to TRBD1. The CDR3 has 16 amino acids. Trimming removed 3 bases from V and 4 bases from J; junction bases left unmatched: 6. The germline V gene encodes CDR1 MGHDK and CDR2 SYGVNS. This chain's CDR3 is CASSEQQGAGTGELFF. The CDR3 coding sequence is TGTGCCAGCAGTGAGCAACAGGGGGCAGGCACCGGGGAGCTGTTTTTT.

This clonotype came up many times. J is TRBJ2-7 and V is TRBV7-8; TRBD1 agrees at 9 bases. CDR1 is SGHVS, CDR2 FQNEAQ, per germline. V lost 1 base to trimming and J lost 0 bases; unmatched junction nucleotides: 1. The CDR3 is 15 residues long. The CDR3, as DNA: TGTGCCAGCAGCTTAGGGGGACAGGGCTCCTACGAGCAGTACTTC. Protein product: CASSLGGQGSYEQYF.

This clonotype was observed a handful of times. V is TRBV14 and J is TRBJ1-4, with D maybe TRBD1 (5 bases). This CDR3 comprises 10 residues. Germline CDR1 is SGHDN and CDR2 is FVKESK. With 8 bases removed from V and 15 bases from J, the gap between germline ends came to 13 bases. CDR3 sequence: CASPLGRVFF. CDR3 bases: TGTGCCAGCCCCTTGGGGCGGGTGTTTTTT.

The chain carries TRBV2 and TRBJ2-7; D gene unclear. Germline V gene data show CDR1 as SNHLY and CDR2 as FYNNEI. The V gene lost 6 bases and the J gene lost 3 bases, with 3 bases spanning the gap. The CDR3 length is 10 residues. The CDR3 is CASSHYEQYF. Here the CDR3 DNA reads TGTGCCAGCAGCCACTACGAGCAGTACTTC.

This clonotype showed up many times. The chain carries TRBV6-2 or TRBV6-3 and TRBJ2-5; 9 bases align to TRBD1. V trimming: 8 bases; J trimming: 5 bases; junction bases outside the gene matches: 9. Germline V gene lookup returns CDR1 MNHEY and CDR2 SVGEGT. This CDR3 is 14 amino acids long. The CDR3 protein is CASGRQGGLETQYF. The CDR3 bases are TGTGCCAGCGGAAGACAGGGGGGTTTGGAGACCCAGTACTTC.

This clonotype was seen ten or more times. V gene TRBV18 combines with J gene TRBJ2-1; D is perhaps TRBD1 (5 bases). The V end was cut by 3 bases, the J end by 1 base, with 10 bases between. CDR1 is KGHSH, CDR2 LQKENI, per germline. The CDR3 is 15 residues long. The CDR3 reads CASSPEQGSYNEQFF. The CDR3 nucleotides read TGTGCCAGCTCACCCGAGCAGGGTTCCTACAATGAGCAGTTCTTC.

This clonotype was seen more than once but under ten times. This rearrangement joins TRBV29-1 to TRBJ2-2, with unresolved D. The V gene lost 7 bases and the J gene lost 8 bases, with 11 bases spanning the gap. This CDR3 has 11 residues. Germline V lookup: CDR1 SQVTM, CDR2 ANQGSEA. CDR3 in amino acids: CSAGRVGELFF. DNA for the CDR3: TGCAGCGCTGGACGGGTTGGGGAGCTGTTTTTT.

The chain joins TRBV4-3 to TRBJ2-1, with D hard to call. CDR1 is LGHNA and CDR2 is YSLEER in the germline V gene. The V end was cut by 0 bases, the J end by 2 bases, with 8 bases between. The CDR3 consists of 15 residues. The CDR3 DNA follows: TGCGCCAGCAGCCAAGATAACTTTCCCTACAATGAGCAGTTCTTC. This translates into CASSQDNFPYNEQFF.

This clonotype turned up a few times. The gene calls are TRBV5-4 and TRBJ2-3; 9 bases match TRBD2. V trimming: 4 bases; J trimming: 2 bases; junction bases outside the gene matches: 14. This CDR3 is built from 18 residues. Germline V gene data show CDR1 as SGHNT and CDR2 as YYREEE (reference sequence). The CDR3 here is CASSPDLAGDTITDTQYF. DNA of the CDR3: TGTGCCAGCAGCCCGGACTTAGCGGGGGATACAATCACAGATACGCAGTATTTT.

At least ten counts were recorded for this clonotype. The chain links TRBV30 to TRBJ1-5; 7 bases are shared with TRBD1. The CDR3 totals 13 residues. J was trimmed by 6 bases and V by 5 bases; bases with no gene match: 7. CDR1 GTSNPN and CDR2 SVGIG come from the germline V gene (reference sequence). The CDR3 DNA follows: TGTGCCTGGGCCGGGACAGAAGCTCAGCCCCAGCATTTT. Translating it yields CAWAGTEAQPQHF.

Turning to this clonotype: This may stem from a read error, because a much larger clone lies one nucleotide away. V is TRBV7-2 and J is TRBJ1-4; D ambiguous. Germline V gene data show CDR1 as SGHTA and CDR2 as FQGNSA. This CDR3 spans 14 amino acids. This chain's CDR3 is CASSLAPTNEKPFF. CDR3 nucleotide sequence: TGTGCCAGCAGCTTAGCACCAACTAATGAAAAACCGTTTTTT.

The V call is TRBV6-5, the J call TRBJ2-7; the match to TRBD2 covers 10 bases. Germline trimming cut 6 bases from V and 2 bases from J; bases unmatched to any gene: 7. This CDR3 spans 15 amino acids. Germline lookup yields CDR1 MNHEY and CDR2 SVGAGI. CDR3: CASSLTSGATYEQYF. CDR3 sequence (DNA): TGTGCCAGCAGCCTAACTAGCGGGGCGACCTACGAGCAGTACTTC.

This clonotype was found many times. The chain joins TRBV7-9 to TRBJ2-7; 12 nucleotides agree with TRBD2. The CDR3 runs to 16 residues. Trimming removed 2 bases from V and 5 bases from J; junction bases left unmatched: 7. Per germline, CDR1 SEHNR and CDR2 FQNEAQ (reference sequence). The CDR3 bases are TGTGCCAGCAGCTTATCCAGGACTAGCGGGACGGACGAGCAGTACTTC. It translates to CASSLSRTSGTDEQYF.

V is TRBV5-1 and J is TRBJ1-5; TRBD1 agrees at 8 bases. CDR3 length equals 14 residues. Germline V gene sequence: CDR1 SGHRS, CDR2 YFSETQ. V was clipped by 1 base and J by 5 bases; unmatched bases: 2. CDR3 residues: CASSLTGGDQPQHF. The CDR3 bases are TGCGCCAGCAGCTTGACAGGGGGAGATCAGCCCCAGCATTTT. The complete variable domain, with remaining parts taken from reference TRBV5-1 and TRBJ1-5, reads KAGVTQTPRYLIKTRGQQVTLSCSPISGHRSVSWYQQTPGQGLQFLFEYFSETQRNKGNFPGRFSGRQFSNSRSEMNVSTLELGDSALYLCASSLTGGDQPQHFGDGTRLSIL.

This clonotype was detected many times. The rearrangement uses TRBV20-1 and TRBJ1-5, with D possibly matching TRBD1 (5 bases). CDR3 size: 14 residues. Germline values: CDR1 DFQATT, CDR2 SNEGSKA (reference sequence). V shed 6 bases and J shed 4 bases, with 16 bases lying between them. DNA of the CDR3: TGCAGTGCCCGTTTCGGGACGGAGAATCAGCCCCAGCATTTT. Its protein is CSARFGTENQPQHF.

Comments on this clonotype: Being one base from a much bigger clone, this may be a read error. The chain employs TRBV2 and TRBJ2-1, with a possible D match to TRBD1 (5 bases). Germline lookup yields CDR1 SNHLY and CDR2 FYNNEI. The CDR3 totals 11 residues. The DNA for the CDR3 is TGTGCCAGCACAGGGAACAATGAGGAGTTCTTC. It translates to CASTGNNEEFF.

This clonotype has a count of ten or more. The CDR3 is CAISEDLGSGDTEAFF. The CDR3 region has the DNA TGTGCCATCAGTGAGGATTTAGGTTCGGGAGACACTGAAGCTTTCTTT. V gene TRBV10-3 combines with J gene TRBJ1-1, with unresolved D. This CDR3 has 16 residues. CDR1 is ENHRY, CDR2 SYGVKD, per germline. V was pared by 2 bases and J by 3 bases, with 16 bases between.

The genes are TRBV20-1 and TRBJ1-2; no definite D call. This CDR3 is 13 amino acids long. Trimming removed 0 bases at V and 4 bases at J, with 9 bases between. Germline V lookup: CDR1 DFQATT, CDR2 SNEGSKA (reference sequence). The CDR3 region has the DNA TGCAGTGCTAGAGATGGAGTCATCTATGGCTACACCTTC. It is translated as CSARDGVIYGYTF.